One and the same sample provided the 19 T cell receptor beta chains below, sequenced in a study of technical replicates of blood from a handful of donors (dated by TCRdb to the late 2010s). The method was the immunoSEQ multiplex PCR assay. The table was pulled from immuneACCESS by TCRdb, which kept in-frame rearrangements only. Such tables lose some clones; where checked, under half of the loss comes from unresolved V genes, and the rest has no known cause. A total of more than 60,000 clones appear in this sample, approximately 93% of them only once. Over 0.4% of the sample is held by the ten biggest clonotypes. Sequenced input: T cells isolated from PBMCs. The receptors shown here come from a human donor in good health.

The J gene is TRBJ2-2, the V gene TRBV25-1, with 10 bases that match TRBD2. The germline V gene encodes CDR1 MGHDK and CDR2 SYGVNS. J was trimmed by 4 bases and V by 2 bases; bases with no gene match: 4. CDR3 length: 16 residues. CDR3 sequence reads: CASSELAGVGTGELFF. The CDR3 region has the DNA TGTGCCAGCAGTGAACTAGCGGGAGTTGGCACCGGGGAGCTGTTTTTT.

In DNA, the CDR3 is TGTGCCAGCAGCCAACAGAAACTAGCGGGAGGGCCTCATGAGCAGTTCTTC. Its protein product is CASSQQKLAGGPHEQFF. The chain combines TRBV14 with TRBJ2-1; 13 nucleotides agree with TRBD2. The CDR3 contains 17 residues. Germline V gives CDR1 SGHDN, CDR2 FVKESK. V gave up 2 bases and J gave up 8 bases; unmatched junction bases: 9.

The CDR3 DNA reads as TGTGCCAGCAGCTGGGGCTCGGCGATCGATGGCTACACCTTC. Protein product: CASSWGSAIDGYTF. The gene calls are TRBV5-4 and TRBJ1-2; possibly TRBD1 for D (5 bases). V lost 3 bases, J lost 6 bases, and 15 bases lay in between. The CDR3 consists of 14 residues. Germline CDR1 SGHNT, CDR2 YYREEE (reference sequence).

The chain links TRBV2 to TRBJ2-7; D unresolved. This CDR3 is built from 14 residues. The germline gives CDR1 SNHLY, CDR2 FYNNEI. The V and J ends lost 8 bases and 4 bases respectively, with 18 bases between them. The CDR3 nucleotides are TGTGCCAGCGTGCAGGTCAACACAGTTTACGAGCAGTACTTC. Protein: CASVQVNTVYEQYF.

V gene TRBV5-4 combines with J gene TRBJ2-1, with D possibly matching TRBD1 (5 bases). Trimming stripped 6 bases from V and 4 bases from J, with 14 bases between. The CDR3 has 14 amino acids. Germline CDR1 is SGHNT and CDR2 is YYREEE (reference sequence). CDR3 residues: CASTDSEFYNEQFF. Written as DNA, the CDR3 is TGTGCCAGCACAGACAGCGAGTTTTACAATGAGCAGTTCTTC.

The J gene is TRBJ1-1, the V gene TRBV28; no reliable D call. The CDR3 contains 12 residues. Germline CDR1 reads MDHEN; CDR2 reads SYDVKM. V was pared by 4 bases and J by 4 bases, with 7 bases between. The CDR3 DNA reads as TGTGCCAGCAGTTCCTGGGCCACTGAAGCTTTCTTT. This sequence encodes CASSSWATEAFF.

The chain couples TRBV2 to TRBJ2-1; TRBD2 matches 11 bases. The CDR3 covers 15 residues. J was trimmed by 3 bases and V by 6 bases; bases with no gene match: 4. Looked up from germline, CDR1 is SNHLY and CDR2 is FYNNEI. The CDR3 here is CASRSTSGSYNEQFF. The CDR3 DNA is TGTGCCAGCAGATCAACTAGCGGGAGCTACAATGAGCAGTTCTTC. The full variable domain, completed using reference TRBV2 and TRBJ2-1, is EPEVTQTPSHQVTQMGQEVILRCVPISNHLYFYWYRQILGQKVEFLVSFYNNEISEKSEIFDDQFSVERPDGSNFTLKIRSTKLEDSAMYFCASRSTSGSYNEQFFGPGTRLTVL.

The chain recombines TRBV30 with TRBJ2-7; 7 nucleotides match TRBD2. Germline V gene lookup returns CDR1 GTSNPN and CDR2 SVGIG (reference sequence). V lost 0 bases and J lost 0; bases outside the gene matches: 2. This CDR3 is 14 amino acids long. CDR3 bases: TGTGCCTGGAGTGTACGGGGGGTCTCCTACGAGCAGTACTTC. Protein: CAWSVRGVSYEQYF.

This clone showed up just once. This chain joins TRBV27 and TRBJ1-1, with TRBD1 matching over 8 bases. From germline, CDR1 is MNHEY and CDR2 SMNVEV (reference sequence). The CDR3 has 15 amino acids. Trimming took 0 bases from V and 6 from J; bases not matched to a gene: 6. CDR3 sequence: CASSLSWTGRAEAFF. CDR3 in DNA: TGTGCCAGCAGTTTATCGTGGACAGGGAGGGCTGAAGCTTTCTTT.

A single count supports this clone. The chain recombines TRBV9 with TRBJ2-1, with 7 bases aligning to TRBD2. The CDR3 has 15 residues. CDR1 is SGDLS, CDR2 YYNGEE, per germline. With 0 bases clipped from V and 1 base from J, the junction kept 1 base outside the gene matches. The CDR3 DNA is TGTGCCAGCAGCGTAGGGGGGGGATCCTACAATGAGCAGTTCTTC. It encodes CASSVGGGSYNEQFF.

This chain links TRBV11-3 with TRBJ2-7, with 10 positions matching TRBD2. Germline V lookup: CDR1 SGHNT, CDR2 YENEEA. Trimming took 4 bases from V and 3 from J; bases not matched to a gene: 6. The CDR3 is made up of 15 amino acids. CDR3 in amino acids: CASSYRTSGFYEQYF. The DNA for the CDR3 is TGTGCCAGCAGCTATAGGACTAGCGGTTTCTACGAGCAGTACTTC.

The rearrangement joins TRBV29-1 to TRBJ2-2; D is undetermined. Between the trimmed V and J ends, which lost 4 bases and 7 bases, there was a span of 7 bases. The CDR3 length is 11 residues. Germline V gene data show CDR1 as SQVTM and CDR2 as ANQGSEA. CDR3 region: CSVVSFGELFF. The CDR3 bases are TGCAGCGTTGTATCCTTCGGGGAGCTGTTTTTT.

The CDR3 sequence is CASSSAGTSVYEQYF. The CDR3 DNA follows: TGTGCCAGCAGTTCCGCCGGGACTAGCGTGTACGAGCAGTACTTC. The gene calls are TRBV27 and TRBJ2-7; 10 bases align to TRBD2. V gave up 4 bases and J gave up 4 bases; unmatched junction bases: 7. The CDR3 totals 15 residues. The V gene's germline CDR1 is MNHEY and CDR2 SMNVEV (reference sequence).

The chain uses TRBV28 and TRBJ1-3, with 10 bases aligning to TRBD1. This CDR3 has 16 amino acids. Losses at the gene ends were 6 bases for V and 5 bases for J; bases not matched to a gene: 10. The germline CDR1 and CDR2 sequences are MDHEN and SYDVKM. The CDR3 bases are TGTGCCAGCAGCTCTACCGGGACAGGGGTTCGAAACACCATATATTTT. This gives the protein CASSSTGTGVRNTIYF.

The chain carries TRBV7-6 and TRBJ2-1; 8 nucleotides agree with TRBD2. J gave up 4 bases and V 2 bases, and 4 bases lay outside the gene matches. Germline CDR1 reads SGHVS; CDR2 reads FNYEAQ. CDR3 length: 15 residues. This CDR3 is CASSLNSGNYNEQFF. Written as DNA, the CDR3 is TGTGCCAGCAGCTTAAATAGCGGGAATTACAATGAGCAGTTCTTC.

This chain connects TRBV11-3 to TRBJ1-2, with 7 bases fitting TRBD1. The CDR3 consists of 16 residues. Germline V gives CDR1 SGHNT, CDR2 YENEEA. V shed 5 bases and J 2 bases; nucleotides not matched to a gene: 11. CDR3 DNA sequence: TGTGCCAGCAGCGATGTCCCGGGACAGTGGAACTATGGCTACACCTTC. Its protein product is CASSDVPGQWNYGYTF.

The V and J genes are TRBV4-1 and TRBJ2-7, with a possible D match to TRBD1 (8 bases). The CDR3 is 16 amino acids. V lost 4 bases and J lost 7, with 23 bases in between. The germline gives CDR1 MGHRA, CDR2 YSYEKL. The chain's CDR3 is CASSPSGQGLSGEQYF. The CDR3 bases are TGCGCCAGCAGCCCTAGCGGACAGGGTCTGAGCGGAGAGCAGTACTTC.

The chain links TRBV7-9 to TRBJ2-3, with 9 bases aligning to TRBD2. This CDR3 is 15 amino acids long. Germline assignment: CDR1 SEHNR and CDR2 FQNEAQ (reference sequence). Trimming removed 5 bases from V and 7 bases from J; junction bases left unmatched: 10. CDR3 residues: CASSQGLALSHTQYF. DNA of the CDR3: TGTGCCAGCAGCCAGGGACTAGCCCTTTCCCATACGCAGTATTTT.

This chain joins TRBV5-5 and TRBJ2-7; D ambiguous. Per the germline V gene, CDR1 is SGHKS and CDR2 is YYEKEE (reference sequence). The CDR3 consists of 13 residues. Trimming took 0 bases from V and 7 from J, leaving 11 bases between them. The CDR3 region has the DNA TGTGCCAGCAGCTTGGAGCGTTCTCGTGAGCAGTACTTC. This translates into CASSLERSREQYF.